The rows below give T cell receptor beta chains drawn from one sample of a study of T cells in localized non-small cell lung cancer. TCRdb's table, derived via immunoSEQ multiplex PCR, lists solely in-frame clones and lacks some. The data contain 70,000 to 100,000 clones, 80% of them singletons. The sequences come from peripheral blood, collected before any cancer treatment. The receptors shown here come from a female donor at least 60 years old with stage I lung adenocarcinoma. Each CDR3 is given with its conserved first and last residue. A D gene is named only where the DNA matches it firmly. Size is stated for part of the rows, as once, few or many counts, or as a class when the clone is expanded.

D gene: NA; V gene: TRBV6-1; J gene: TRBJ1-5; clone size: NA; CDR3 DNA: TGTGCTGCTTCGCGGCAATTCAATCAGCCCCAGCATTTT; CDR3 protein: CAASRQFNQPQHF
D gene: NA; V gene: TRBV5-5; J gene: TRBJ1-2; clone size: NA; CDR3 DNA: TGTGCCAGCACGCTGCTTCCAGGGAGCTATGGCTACACCTTC; CDR3 protein: CASTLLPGSYGYTF
D gene: TRBD1; V gene: TRBV7-6; J gene: TRBJ1-1; clone size: NA; CDR3 DNA: TGTGCCAGCAGCTTAGGGCAGGGGGCGATGACTGAAGCTTTCTTT; CDR3 protein: CASSLGQGAMTEAFF
D gene: NA; V gene: TRBV11-2; J gene: TRBJ2-7; clone size: NA; CDR3 DNA: TGTGCCAGCAGCTTAGTAGCAGTCTTCTACGAGCAGTACTTC; CDR3 protein: CASSLVAVFYEQYF
D gene: NA; V gene: TRBV9; J gene: TRBJ1-4; clone size: NA; CDR3 DNA: TGTGCCAGCAGCACCCGGGACACCTCAACTAATGAAAAACTGTTTTTT; CDR3 protein: CASSTRDTSTNEKLFF
D gene: NA; V gene: TRBV15; J gene: TRBJ1-2; clone size: NA; CDR3 DNA: TGTGCCACCAGCAGAGATCGGGGGAACTATGGCTACACCTTC; CDR3 protein: CATSRDRGNYGYTF
D gene: NA; V gene: TRBV7-2; J gene: TRBJ2-3; clone size: NA; CDR3 DNA: TGTGCCAGCAGCTTAGAAAGGGGGAGGAGGGTCACAGATACGCAGTATTTT; CDR3 protein: CASSLERGRRVTDTQYF
D gene: NA; V gene: TRBV9; J gene: TRBJ2-2; clone size: once; CDR3 DNA: TGTGCCAGCAGTCGACAGGGAGGATGGGGGGCCCGAACCGGGGAGCTGTTTTTT; CDR3 protein: CASSRQGGWGARTGELFF
D gene: NA; V gene: TRBV5-4; J gene: TRBJ1-1; clone size: NA; CDR3 DNA: TGTGCCAGCAGCACCACAGGTGAAGCTTTCTTT; CDR3 protein: CASSTTGEAFF
D gene: NA; V gene: TRBV13; J gene: TRBJ2-1; clone size: NA; CDR3 DNA: TGTGCCAGCAGCTTAGGCCGGCAGGGGAGCTCCTACAATGAGCAGTTCTTC; CDR3 protein: CASSLGRQGSSYNEQFF
D gene: NA; V gene: TRBV2; J gene: TRBJ2-1; clone size: NA; CDR3 DNA: TGTGCCAGCAACGTAGGGAAGGATGAGCAGTTCTTC; CDR3 protein: CASNVGKDEQFF
D gene: TRBD1; V gene: TRBV28; J gene: TRBJ1-1; clone size: few; CDR3 DNA: TGTGCCAGCAGATCTCCGGGACAGCTGAACACTGAAGCTTTCTTT; CDR3 protein: CASRSPGQLNTEAFF
D gene: TRBD2; V gene: TRBV9; J gene: TRBJ2-7; clone size: NA; CDR3 DNA: TGTGCCAGCAGTGGCGGGAGCGTGTTCTACGAGCAGTACTTC; CDR3 protein: CASSGGSVFYEQYF
D gene: NA; V gene: TRBV7-9; J gene: TRBJ2-7; clone size: NA; CDR3 DNA: TGTGCCAGCAGCGCCGACGACAGCACCTACGAGCAGTACTTC; CDR3 protein: CASSADDSTYEQYF
D gene: NA; V gene: TRBV28; J gene: TRBJ2-6; clone size: NA; CDR3 DNA: TGTGCCAGCAGCCCCAGCCGACTTGGGGCCAACGTCCTGACTTTC; CDR3 protein: CASSPSRLGANVLTF
D gene: TRBD2; V gene: TRBV5-4; J gene: TRBJ2-1; clone size: NA; CDR3 DNA: TGTGCCAGCAGCTTAGGGGGTGGCGGGAGGAGTGACAATGAGCAGTTCTTC; CDR3 protein: CASSLGGGGRSDNEQFF
D gene: NA; V gene: TRBV9; J gene: TRBJ1-2; clone size: NA; CDR3 DNA: TGTGCCAGCAGCGTAGAGTCAGGGAGTGATGGCTACACCTTC; CDR3 protein: CASSVESGSDGYTF
D gene: TRBD1; V gene: TRBV11-3; J gene: TRBJ2-7; clone size: NA; CDR3 DNA: TGTGCCAGCAGCCTTAGAGGGACAGGGCTTCACGAGCAGTACTTC; CDR3 protein: CASSLRGTGLHEQYF
D gene: NA; V gene: TRBV9; J gene: TRBJ1-4; clone size: NA; CDR3 DNA: TGTGCCAGCAGCTCACCGGGACACAAAACAACTAATGAAAAACTGTTTTTT; CDR3 protein: CASSSPGHKTTNEKLFF
D gene: TRBD2; V gene: TRBV7-3; J gene: TRBJ2-1; clone size: NA; CDR3 DNA: TGTGCCAGCAGGCTGACTAGCGGGGGGATGTATGAGCAGTTCTTC; CDR3 protein: CASRLTSGGMYEQFF
D gene: NA; V gene: TRBV15; J gene: TRBJ1-1; clone size: NA; CDR3 DNA: TGTGCCACCAGCATGCGGACAGCAATCACTGAAGCTTTCTTT; CDR3 protein: CATSMRTAITEAFF